This passage covers 9 T cell receptor beta chains from one sample sequenced in a study of T cells in tumors after PD-1 blockade. Profiled with immunoSEQ multiplex PCR; TCRdb holds only in-frame clones, not every one. The table has roughly 35,000 clones, 55% to 80% seen once. The starting material was PBMCs, obtained after anti-PD-1 treatment. The receptors derive from a human donor with basal cell carcinoma.

The chain joins TRBV7-2 to TRBJ2-7; 9 positions match TRBD2. CDR3 size: 17 residues. Germline loops: CDR1 SGHTA, CDR2 FQGNSA. V shed 0 bases, J shed 2 bases, and the junction held 8 bases outside the gene matches. The CDR3 DNA reads TGTGCCAGCAGCTTAGCATCTGGGGCGGGAGGGACCTACGAGCAGTACTTC. It specifies CASSLASGAGGTYEQYF.

J is TRBJ1-6 and V is TRBV19, with a weak D call TRBD1 (5 bases). This CDR3 comprises 15 residues. Looked up from germline, CDR1 is LNHDA and CDR2 is SQIVND (reference sequence). The germline V and J ends were trimmed by 6 bases and 6 bases, with 15 bases remaining between them. The CDR3 sequence: CASSPTAPVNSPLHF. The CDR3, as DNA: TGTGCCAGTAGCCCGACAGCTCCGGTTAATTCACCCCTCCACTTT.

J is TRBJ2-6 and V is TRBV5-1; 8 bases are a match to TRBD1. The CDR3 is 18 amino acids. V lost 5 bases and J lost 0; bases outside the gene matches: 10. Germline assignment: CDR1 SGHRS and CDR2 YFSETQ. CDR3 coding DNA: TGCGCCAGCAGACTATGGACAGGGATTGGCTCTGGGGCCAACGTCCTGACTTTC. Protein product: CASRLWTGIGSGANVLTF.

The chain joins TRBV19 to TRBJ1-5, with D tentatively TRBD1 (6 bases). Germline-derived CDR1 and CDR2 are LNHDA and SQIVND (reference sequence). V was trimmed by 1 base and J by 7 bases, leaving 23 bases between them. The CDR3 contains 18 residues. As DNA, the CDR3 is TGTGCCAGTAGTATAGGGATACAGGGAGGAATTCGAGCACAGCCCCAGCATTTT. Translated: CASSIGIQGGIRAQPQHF.

This rearrangement joins TRBV28 to TRBJ2-1, with TRBD1 matching 7 bases. The ends lost 6 bases at V and 9 bases at J; junction bases unmatched: 11. The CDR3 covers 14 residues. CDR1 and CDR2 (germline): MDHEN, SYDVKM. This CDR3 is CASRPAGTDGEQFF. CDR3 in DNA: TGTGCCAGCAGACCAGCCGGGACAGATGGTGAGCAGTTCTTC.

J is TRBJ2-1 and V is TRBV27, with D possibly being TRBD1 (6 bases). The V and J ends lost 5 bases and 8 bases respectively, with 13 bases between them. This CDR3 region has 13 residues. The germline gives CDR1 MNHEY, CDR2 SMNVEV (reference sequence). The CDR3 DNA reads as TGTGCCAGCAGTAACCACAGGGTTGATGAGCAGTTCTTC. It translates to CASSNHRVDEQFF.

The chain couples TRBV15 to TRBJ2-4, with D maybe TRBD2 (6 bases). The CDR3 contains 14 residues. V was trimmed by 3 bases and J by 7 bases, leaving 13 bases between them. Germline V gene sequence: CDR1 LNHNV, CDR2 YYDKDF (reference sequence). CDR3 nucleotides: TGTGCCACCAGCAGGACTGGAGGGGCGAACATTCAGTACTTC. Translation: CATSRTGGANIQYF.

This clone came up once. The J gene is TRBJ2-4, the V gene TRBV2; a possible D gene is TRBD2 (6 bases). V was pared by 2 bases and J by 15 bases, with 11 bases between. The CDR3 sequence is 11 residues long. The V gene's germline CDR1 is SNHLY and CDR2 FYNNEI. CDR3 nucleotides: TGTGCCAGCAGTGAAATGGCAGCGGGGTACTTC. This translates into CASSEMAAGYF.

The gene calls are TRBV19 and TRBJ1-1; the match to TRBD1 covers 8 bases. Trimming at V came to 3 bases and at J to 5 bases, leaving 5 bases not matched to a gene. The CDR3 has 14 residues. CDR1 and CDR2 from the germline V gene are LNHDA and SQIVND (reference sequence). The CDR3 spells CASSISRGRTEAFF. In DNA form, the CDR3 reads TGTGCCAGTAGTATTTCCAGGGGGCGGACTGAAGCTTTCTTT.